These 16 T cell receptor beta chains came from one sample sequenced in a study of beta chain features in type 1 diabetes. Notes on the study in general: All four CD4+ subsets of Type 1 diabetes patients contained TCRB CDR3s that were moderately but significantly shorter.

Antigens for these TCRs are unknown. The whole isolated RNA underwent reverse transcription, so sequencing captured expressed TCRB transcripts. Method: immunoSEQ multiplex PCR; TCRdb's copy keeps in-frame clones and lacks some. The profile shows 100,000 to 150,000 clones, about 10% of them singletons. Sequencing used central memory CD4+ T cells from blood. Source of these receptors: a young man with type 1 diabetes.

Here the CDR3 DNA reads TGTGCCAGCAGCCCGAGGGCAGGGGCGGAAGGCTACACCTTC. Its protein product is CASSPRAGAEGYTF. The chain couples TRBV7-2 to TRBJ1-2; D perhaps matches TRBD1 (6 bases). V shed 5 bases and J shed 8 bases, with 18 bases lying between them. The CDR3 has 14 residues. CDR1 is SGHTA, CDR2 FQGNSA, per germline.

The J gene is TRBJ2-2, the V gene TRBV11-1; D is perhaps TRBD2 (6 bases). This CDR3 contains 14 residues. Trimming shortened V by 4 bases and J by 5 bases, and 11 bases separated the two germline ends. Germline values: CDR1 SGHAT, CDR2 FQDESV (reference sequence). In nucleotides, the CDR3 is TGTGCCAGCAGCTATGGACGGGGGACCGGGGAGCTGTTTTTT. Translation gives CASSYGRGTGELFF.

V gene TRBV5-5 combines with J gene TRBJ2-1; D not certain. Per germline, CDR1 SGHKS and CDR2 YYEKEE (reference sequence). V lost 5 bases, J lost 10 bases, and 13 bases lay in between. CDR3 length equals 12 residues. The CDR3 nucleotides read TGTGCCAGCAGTAAACATTTGGAGGAGCAGTTCTTC. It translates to CASSKHLEEQFF.

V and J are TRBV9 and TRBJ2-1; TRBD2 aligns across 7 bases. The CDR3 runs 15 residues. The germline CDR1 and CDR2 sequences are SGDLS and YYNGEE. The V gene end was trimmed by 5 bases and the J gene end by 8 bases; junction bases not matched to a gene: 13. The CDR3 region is CASSSRGGSGHEQFF. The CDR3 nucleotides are TGTGCCAGCAGTTCACGAGGTGGTAGCGGGCATGAGCAGTTCTTC.

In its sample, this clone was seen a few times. CDR3 bases: TGTGCCAGCAGCCGAAGGGGACAGGGGGCGCGATTTGGGTACTTC. Protein sequence: CASSRRGQGARFGYF. The chain combines TRBV5-6 with TRBJ2-4; 12 nucleotides match TRBD1. The CDR3 runs to 15 residues. Per germline, CDR1 SGHDT and CDR2 YYEEEE. V lost 4 bases to trimming and J lost 15 bases; unmatched junction nucleotides: 14.

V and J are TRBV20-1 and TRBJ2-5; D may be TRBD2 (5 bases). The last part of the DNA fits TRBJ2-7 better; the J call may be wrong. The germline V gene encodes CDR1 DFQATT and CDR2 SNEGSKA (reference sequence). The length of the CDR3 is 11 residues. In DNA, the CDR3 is TGCAGTGCCGGGGTACTCTACGAGCAGTACTTC. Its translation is CSAGVLYEQYF.

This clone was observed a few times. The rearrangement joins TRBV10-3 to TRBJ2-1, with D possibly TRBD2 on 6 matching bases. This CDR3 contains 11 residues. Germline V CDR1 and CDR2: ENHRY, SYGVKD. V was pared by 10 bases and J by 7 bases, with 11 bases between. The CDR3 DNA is TGTGCCACGGCGCGGGAAAATGAGCAGTTCTTC. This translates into CATARENEQFF.

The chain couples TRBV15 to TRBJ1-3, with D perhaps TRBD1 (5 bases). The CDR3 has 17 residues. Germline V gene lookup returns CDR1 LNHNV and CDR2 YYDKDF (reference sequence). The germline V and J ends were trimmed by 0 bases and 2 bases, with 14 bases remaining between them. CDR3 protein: CATSREDTYRAGNTIYF. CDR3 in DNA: TGTGCCACCAGCAGAGAGGACACATACAGAGCTGGAAACACCATATATTTT.

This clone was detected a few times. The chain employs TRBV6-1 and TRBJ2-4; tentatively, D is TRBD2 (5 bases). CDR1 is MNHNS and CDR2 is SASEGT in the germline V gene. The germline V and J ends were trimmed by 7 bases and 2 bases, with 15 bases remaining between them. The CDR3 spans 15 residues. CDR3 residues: CASTPYRTSKNIQYF. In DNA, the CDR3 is TGTGCCAGCACCCCTTATCGGACTTCCAAAAACATTCAGTACTTC.

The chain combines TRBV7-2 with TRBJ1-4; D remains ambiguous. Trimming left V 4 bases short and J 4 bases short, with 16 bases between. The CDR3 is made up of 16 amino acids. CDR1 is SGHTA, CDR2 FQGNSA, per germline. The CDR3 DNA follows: TGTGCCAGCAGCTCCATAGCCGGGGTAGTTAATGAAAAACTGTTTTTT. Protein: CASSSIAGVVNEKLFF.

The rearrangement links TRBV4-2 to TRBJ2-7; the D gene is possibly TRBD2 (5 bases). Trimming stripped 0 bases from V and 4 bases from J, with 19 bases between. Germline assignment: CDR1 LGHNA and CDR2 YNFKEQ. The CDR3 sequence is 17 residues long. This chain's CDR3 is CASSQDPGELRLYEQYF. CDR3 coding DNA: TGTGCCAGCAGCCAAGACCCCGGGGAATTGAGGTTGTACGAGCAGTACTTC.

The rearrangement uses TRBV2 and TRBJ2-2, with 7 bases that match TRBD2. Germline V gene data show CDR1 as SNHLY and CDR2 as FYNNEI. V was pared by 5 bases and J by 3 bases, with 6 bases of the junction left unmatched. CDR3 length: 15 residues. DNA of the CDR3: TGTGCCAGCAGTCTAGCGGAAACCTACACCGGGGAGCTGTTTTTT. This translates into CASSLAETYTGELFF.

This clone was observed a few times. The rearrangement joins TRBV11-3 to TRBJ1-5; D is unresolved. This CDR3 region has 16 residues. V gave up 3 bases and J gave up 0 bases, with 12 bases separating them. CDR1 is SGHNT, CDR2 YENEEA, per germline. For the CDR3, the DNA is TGTGCCAGCAGCTTCCCGATGGAGTATAGCAATCAGCCCCAGCATTTT. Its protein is CASSFPMEYSNQPQHF. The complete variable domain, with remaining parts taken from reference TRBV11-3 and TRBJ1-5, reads EAGVVQSPRYKIIEKKQPVAFWCNPISGHNTLYWYLQNLGQGPELLIRYENEEAVDDSQLPKDRFSAERLKGVDSTLKIQPAELGDSAVYLCASSFPMEYSNQPQHFGDGTRLSIL.

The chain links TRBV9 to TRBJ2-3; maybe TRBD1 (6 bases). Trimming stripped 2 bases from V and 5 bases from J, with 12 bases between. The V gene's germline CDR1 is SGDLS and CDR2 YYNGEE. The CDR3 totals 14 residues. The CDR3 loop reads CASSVGHREDTQYF. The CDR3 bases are TGTGCCAGCAGCGTGGGACACCGCGAAGATACGCAGTATTTT.

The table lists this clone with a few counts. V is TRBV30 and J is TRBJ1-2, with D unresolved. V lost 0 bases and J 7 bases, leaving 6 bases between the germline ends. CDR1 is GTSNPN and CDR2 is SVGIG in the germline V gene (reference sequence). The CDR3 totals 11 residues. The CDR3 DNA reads TGTGCCTGGAGTGTACTTAGTGGCTACACCTTC. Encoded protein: CAWSVLSGYTF.

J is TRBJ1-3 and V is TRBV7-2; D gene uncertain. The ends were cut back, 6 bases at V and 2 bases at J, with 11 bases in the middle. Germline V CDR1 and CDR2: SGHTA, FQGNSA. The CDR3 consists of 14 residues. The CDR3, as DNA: TGTGCCAGCAGGGGCGCGGGCGCTGGAAACACCATATATTTT. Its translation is CASRGAGAGNTIYF.